This T cell receptor (beta chain) was observed in a study of human T cells and chemical hapten exposure. This clonotype was observed a handful of times. Library construction involved attaching unique molecular identifiers to individual cDNA molecules, which allowed quantitative, reproducible TCR counting. TCRdb re-analysed the RACE reads in MiXCR, keeping a single row per CDR3 protein. This repertoire shows more than 55,000 distinct CDR3 sequences, 9.8% found once; its top ten account for less than 4%. Stated time point: patch test 1, 2 weeks after DPC sensitization. Treatment: therapeutic diphenylcyclopropenone sensitization with weekly scalp DPC. Sequenced here: whole blood, sampled in connection with sensitization to the hapten diphenylcyclopropenone (DPC). The clonotype comes from a woman between 35 and 50 years old with alopecia areata. Some clones in this sample may be carry-over from other donors' samples.

The CDR3 DNA follows: TGTGCCAGCAGTGAATATCCCCCGCAAACCGAATACGAGCAGTACTTC. It specifies CASSEYPPQTEYEQYF. The chain employs TRBV25-1 and TRBJ2-7, with unresolved D. With 0 bases removed from V and 4 bases from J, the gap between germline ends came to 16 bases. Per the germline V gene, CDR1 is MGHDK and CDR2 is SYGVNS. The CDR3 is 16 residues long.